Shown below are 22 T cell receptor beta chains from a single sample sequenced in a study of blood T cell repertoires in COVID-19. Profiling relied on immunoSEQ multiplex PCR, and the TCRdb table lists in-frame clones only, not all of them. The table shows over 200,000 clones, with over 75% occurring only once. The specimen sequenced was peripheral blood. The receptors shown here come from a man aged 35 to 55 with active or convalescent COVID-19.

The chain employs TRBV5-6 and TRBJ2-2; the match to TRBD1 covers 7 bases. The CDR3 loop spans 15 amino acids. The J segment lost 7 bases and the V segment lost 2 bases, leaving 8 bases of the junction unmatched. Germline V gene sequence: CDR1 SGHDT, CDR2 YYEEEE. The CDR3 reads CASSFVDRAYGELFF. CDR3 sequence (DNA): TGTGCCAGCAGCTTCGTCGACAGGGCTTACGGGGAGCTGTTTTTT.

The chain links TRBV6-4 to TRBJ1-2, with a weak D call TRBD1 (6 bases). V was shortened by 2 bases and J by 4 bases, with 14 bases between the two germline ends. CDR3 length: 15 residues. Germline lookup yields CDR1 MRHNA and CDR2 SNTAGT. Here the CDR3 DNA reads TGTGCCAGCAGTGACGGGGCAGGGGCGGGCTATGGCTACACCTTC. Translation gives CASSDGAGAGYGYTF.

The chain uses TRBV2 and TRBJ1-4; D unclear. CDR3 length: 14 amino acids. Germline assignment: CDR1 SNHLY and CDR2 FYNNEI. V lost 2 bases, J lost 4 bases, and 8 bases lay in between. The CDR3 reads CASSERRLNEKLFF. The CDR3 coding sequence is TGTGCCAGCAGTGAAAGAAGACTTAATGAAAAACTGTTTTTT.

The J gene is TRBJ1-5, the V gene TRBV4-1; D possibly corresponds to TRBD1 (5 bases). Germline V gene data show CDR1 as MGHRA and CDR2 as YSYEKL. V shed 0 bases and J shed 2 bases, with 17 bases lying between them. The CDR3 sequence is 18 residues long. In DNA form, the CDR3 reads TGCGCCAGCAGCCAAGATGCGGGGGGTCTTTTTGGCAATCAGCCCCAGCATTTT. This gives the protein CASSQDAGGLFGNQPQHF.

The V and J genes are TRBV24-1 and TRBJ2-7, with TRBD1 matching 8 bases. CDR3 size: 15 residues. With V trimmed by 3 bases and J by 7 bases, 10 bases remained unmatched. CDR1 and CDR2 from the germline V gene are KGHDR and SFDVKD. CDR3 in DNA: TGTGCCACCAGTGATATGACAGGGGATACCCGGGAGCAGTACTTC. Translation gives CATSDMTGDTREQYF.

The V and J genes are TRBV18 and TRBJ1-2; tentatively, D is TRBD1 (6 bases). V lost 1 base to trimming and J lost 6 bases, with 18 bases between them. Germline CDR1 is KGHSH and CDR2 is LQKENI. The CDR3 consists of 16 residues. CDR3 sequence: CASSPLSQGRGDGYTF. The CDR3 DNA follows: TGTGCCAGCTCACCACTCTCTCAGGGGAGGGGAGATGGCTACACCTTC.

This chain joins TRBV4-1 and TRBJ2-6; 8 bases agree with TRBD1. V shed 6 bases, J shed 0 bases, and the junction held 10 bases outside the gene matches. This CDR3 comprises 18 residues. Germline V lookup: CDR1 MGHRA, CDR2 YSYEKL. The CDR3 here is CASSLGTGAFSGANVLTF. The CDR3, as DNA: TGCGCCAGCAGTCTCGGGACAGGAGCCTTCTCTGGGGCCAACGTCCTGACTTTC.

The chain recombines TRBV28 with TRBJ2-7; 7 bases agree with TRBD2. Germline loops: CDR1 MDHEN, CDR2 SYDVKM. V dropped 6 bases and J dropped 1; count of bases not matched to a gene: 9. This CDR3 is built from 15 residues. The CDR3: CASSSGGTASYEQYF. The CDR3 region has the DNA TGTGCCAGCAGCTCCGGGGGGACCGCGTCCTACGAGCAGTACTTC. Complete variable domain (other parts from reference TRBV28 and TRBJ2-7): DVKVTQSSRYLVKRTGEKVFLECVQDMDHENMFWYRQDPGLGLRLIYFSYDVKMKEKGDIPEGYSVSREKKERFSLILESASTNQTSMYLCASSSGGTASYEQYFGPGTRLTVT.

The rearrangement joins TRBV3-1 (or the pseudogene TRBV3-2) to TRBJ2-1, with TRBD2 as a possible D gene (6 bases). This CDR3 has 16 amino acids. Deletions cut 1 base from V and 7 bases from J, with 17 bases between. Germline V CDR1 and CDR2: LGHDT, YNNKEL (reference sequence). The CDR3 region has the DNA TGTGCCAGCAGCCAAGGCCCCGCGGGACCAACGAATGAGCAGTTCTTC. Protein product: CASSQGPAGPTNEQFF.

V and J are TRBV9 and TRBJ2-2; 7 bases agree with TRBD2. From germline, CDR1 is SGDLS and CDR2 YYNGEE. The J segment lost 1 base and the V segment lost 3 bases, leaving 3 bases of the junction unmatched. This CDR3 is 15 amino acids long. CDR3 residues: CASSERGLNTGELFF. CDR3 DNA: TGTGCCAGCAGCGAGCGGGGATTGAACACCGGGGAGCTGTTTTTT.

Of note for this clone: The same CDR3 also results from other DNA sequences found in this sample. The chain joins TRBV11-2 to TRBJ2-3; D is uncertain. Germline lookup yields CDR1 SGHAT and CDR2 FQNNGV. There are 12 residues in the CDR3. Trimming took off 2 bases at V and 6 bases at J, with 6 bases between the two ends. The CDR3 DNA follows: TGTGCCAGCAGCTTAACCGGGGATACGCAGTATTTT. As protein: CASSLTGDTQYF.

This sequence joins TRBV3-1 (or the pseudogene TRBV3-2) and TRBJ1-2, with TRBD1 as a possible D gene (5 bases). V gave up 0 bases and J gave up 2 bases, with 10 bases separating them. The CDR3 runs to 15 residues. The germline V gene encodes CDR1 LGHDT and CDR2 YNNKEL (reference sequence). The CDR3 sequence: CASSQDLTANYGYTF. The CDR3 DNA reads TGTGCCAGCAGCCAAGATCTGACAGCCAACTATGGCTACACCTTC.

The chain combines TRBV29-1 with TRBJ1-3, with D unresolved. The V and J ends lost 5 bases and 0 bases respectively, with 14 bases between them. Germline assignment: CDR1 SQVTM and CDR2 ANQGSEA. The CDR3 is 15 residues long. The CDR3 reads CSVSTGIRSGNTIYF. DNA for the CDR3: TGCAGCGTTTCGACCGGGATCCGCTCTGGAAACACCATATATTTT.

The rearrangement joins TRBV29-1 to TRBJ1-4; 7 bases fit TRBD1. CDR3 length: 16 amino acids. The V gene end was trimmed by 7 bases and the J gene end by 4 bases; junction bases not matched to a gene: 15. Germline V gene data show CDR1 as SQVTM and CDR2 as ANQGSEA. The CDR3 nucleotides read TGCAGCGCCTCCCAAGGGGGCCAGGTAGTTAATGAAAAACTGTTTTTT. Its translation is CSASQGGQVVNEKLFF.

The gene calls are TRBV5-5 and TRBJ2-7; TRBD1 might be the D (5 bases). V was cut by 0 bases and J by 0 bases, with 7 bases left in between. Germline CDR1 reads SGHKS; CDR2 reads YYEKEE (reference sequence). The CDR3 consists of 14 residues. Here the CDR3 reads CASSLGGSSYEQYF. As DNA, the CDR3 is TGTGCCAGCAGCTTGGGGGGCAGCTCCTACGAGCAGTACTTC. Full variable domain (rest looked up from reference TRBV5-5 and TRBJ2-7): DAGVTQSPTHLIKTRGQQVTLRCSPISGHKSVSWYQQVLGQGPQFIFQYYEKEERGRGNFPDRFSARQFPNYSSELNVNALLLGDSALYLCASSLGGSSYEQYFGPGTRLTVT.

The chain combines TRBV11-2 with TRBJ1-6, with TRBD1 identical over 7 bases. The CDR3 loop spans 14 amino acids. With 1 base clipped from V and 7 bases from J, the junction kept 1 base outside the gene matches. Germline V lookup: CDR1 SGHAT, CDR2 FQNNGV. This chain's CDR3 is CASSLVRGNSPLHF. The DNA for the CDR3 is TGTGCCAGCAGCTTAGTCAGGGGGAATTCACCCCTCCACTTT.

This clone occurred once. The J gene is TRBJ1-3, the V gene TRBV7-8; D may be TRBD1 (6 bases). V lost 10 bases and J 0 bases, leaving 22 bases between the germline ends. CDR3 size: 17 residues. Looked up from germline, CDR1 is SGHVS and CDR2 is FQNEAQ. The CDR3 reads CATQPGHTKSSGNTIYF. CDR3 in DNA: TGTGCCACTCAGCCGGGACATACCAAATCCTCTGGAAACACCATATATTTT.

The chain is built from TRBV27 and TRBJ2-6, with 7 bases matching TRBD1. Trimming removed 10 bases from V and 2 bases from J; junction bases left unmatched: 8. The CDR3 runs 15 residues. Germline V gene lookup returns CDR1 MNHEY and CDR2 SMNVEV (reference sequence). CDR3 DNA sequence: TGTGCCACCAAACCAGGGACAGCTGGGGCCAACGTCCTGACTTTC. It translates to CATKPGTAGANVLTF.

CDR3 sequence reads: CSVPRGSSGANVLTF. The CDR3 DNA reads TGCAGCGTCCCGAGGGGGTCCTCTGGGGCCAACGTCCTGACTTTC. The V and J genes are TRBV29-1 and TRBJ2-6, with TRBD1 as a possible D gene (6 bases). V shed 6 bases and J shed 0 bases, with 12 bases lying between them. The CDR3 is made up of 15 amino acids. Per germline, CDR1 SQVTM and CDR2 ANQGSEA.

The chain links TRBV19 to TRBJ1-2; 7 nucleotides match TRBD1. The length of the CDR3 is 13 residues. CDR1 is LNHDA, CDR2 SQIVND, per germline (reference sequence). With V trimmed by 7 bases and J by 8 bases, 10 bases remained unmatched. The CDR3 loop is CASTLQGLGGYTF. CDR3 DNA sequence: TGTGCCAGTACCCTACAGGGGCTGGGCGGCTACACCTTC.

The CDR3 reads CASSDPDFPRGAYNEQFF. The CDR3 DNA is TGTGCCAGCAGCGATCCCGACTTTCCCCGGGGAGCTTACAATGAGCAGTTCTTC. The chain combines TRBV9 with TRBJ2-1, with D possibly being TRBD2 (5 bases). Trimming removed 3 bases from V and 4 bases from J, with 23 bases in between. Germline V CDR1 and CDR2: SGDLS, YYNGEE. The CDR3 runs 18 residues.

CDR3 sequence: CASSLEGQGKTQYF. The CDR3 DNA is TGTGCCAGCAGCTTGGAGGGACAGGGAAAGACCCAGTACTTC. The chain links TRBV5-5 to TRBJ2-5; 9 bases map to TRBD1. Germline values: CDR1 SGHKS, CDR2 YYEKEE (reference sequence). The CDR3 runs 14 residues. Trimming removed 0 bases from V and 6 bases from J; junction bases left unmatched: 3.